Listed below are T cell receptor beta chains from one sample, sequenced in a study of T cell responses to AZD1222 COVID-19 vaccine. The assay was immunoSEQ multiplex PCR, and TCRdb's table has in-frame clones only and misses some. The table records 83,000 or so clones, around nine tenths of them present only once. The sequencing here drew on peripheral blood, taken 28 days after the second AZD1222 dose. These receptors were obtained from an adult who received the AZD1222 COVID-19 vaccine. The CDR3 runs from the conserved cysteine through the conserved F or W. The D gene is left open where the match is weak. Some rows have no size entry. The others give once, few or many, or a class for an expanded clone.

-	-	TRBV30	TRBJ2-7	CAWSADSLNEQYF	TGTGCCTGGAGTGCGGACAGTCTCAACGAGCAGTACTTC
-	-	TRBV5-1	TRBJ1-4	CASSLGQGAAKANEKLFF	TGCGCCAGCAGCTTGGGGCAGGGAGCCGCCAAAGCTAATGAAAAACTGTTTTTT
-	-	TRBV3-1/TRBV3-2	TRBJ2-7	CASSQDYEQYF	TGTGCCAGCAGCCAAGACTACGAGCAGTACTTC
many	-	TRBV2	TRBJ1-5	CASSRTANQPQHF	TGTGCCAGCAGTAGGACAGCCAATCAGCCCCAGCATTTT
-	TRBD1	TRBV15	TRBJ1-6	CATSTRTGRSPLHF	TGTGCCACCAGCACCAGGACAGGGCGTTCACCCCTCCACTTT
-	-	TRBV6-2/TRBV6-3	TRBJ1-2	CASSYPYPRRPYGYTF	TGTGCCAGCAGTTACCCTTACCCCCGAAGGCCCTATGGCTACACCTTC
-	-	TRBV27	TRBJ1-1	CASSSRGGTEAFF	TGTGCCAGCAGCTCACGGGGGGGAACTGAAGCTTTCTTT
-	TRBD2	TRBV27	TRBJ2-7	CASSTSGLSYEQYF	TGTGCCAGCAGCACTAGCGGCCTCTCCTACGAGCAGTACTTC
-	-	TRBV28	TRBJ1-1	CASRKTVGGTEAFF	TGTGCCAGCAGGAAGACCGTGGGAGGGACTGAAGCTTTCTTT
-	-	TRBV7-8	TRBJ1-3	CASSLVRAPGNTIYF	TGTGCCAGCAGCTTAGTCAGGGCCCCCGGAAACACCATATATTTT
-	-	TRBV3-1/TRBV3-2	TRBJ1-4	CASSQVGGKLEKLFF	TGTGCCAGCAGCCAAGTTGGTGGGAAGTTGGAAAAACTGTTTTTT
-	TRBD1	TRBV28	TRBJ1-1	CASTNRGDTEAFF	TGTGCCAGCACTAACAGGGGGGACACTGAAGCTTTCTTT
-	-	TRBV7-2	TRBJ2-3	CASSPIGGDTDTQYF	TGTGCCAGCAGCCCGATAGGGGGAGACACAGATACGCAGTATTTT
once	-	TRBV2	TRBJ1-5	CASRNRERTANQPQHF	TGTGCCAGCAGAAACAGGGAGAGAACCGCTAATCAGCCCCAGCATTTT
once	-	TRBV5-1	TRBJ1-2	CASSQSMNYGYTF	TGCGCCAGCAGCCAGAGTATGAACTATGGCTACACCTTC
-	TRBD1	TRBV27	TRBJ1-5	CASSGTENQPQHF	TGTGCCAGCAGCGGGACAGAGAATCAGCCCCAGCATTTT
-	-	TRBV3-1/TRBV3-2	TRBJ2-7	CASSPLSSYEQYF	TGTGCCAGCAGCCCGTTGAGCTCCTACGAGCAGTACTTC
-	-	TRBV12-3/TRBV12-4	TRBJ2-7	CASSSGTYEQYF	TGTGCCAGCAGTTCTGGGACCTACGAGCAGTACTTC
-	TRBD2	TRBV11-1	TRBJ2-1	CASSFTSGRGNEQFF	TGTGCCAGCAGCTTCACTAGCGGGAGAGGGAATGAGCAGTTCTTC
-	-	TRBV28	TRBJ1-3	CASTPSKGAGNTIYF	TGTGCCAGCACCCCATCGAAGGGAGCTGGAAACACCATATATTTT
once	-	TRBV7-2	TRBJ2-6	CASSLVSASGANVLTF	TGTGCCAGCAGCTTAGTTTCCGCCTCTGGGGCCAACGTCCTGACTTTC
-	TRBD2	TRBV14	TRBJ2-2	CASSPQRPLAGSVTGELFF	TGTGCCAGCAGCCCCCAGCGGCCTTTAGCGGGGTCGGTCACCGGGGAGCTGTTTTTT
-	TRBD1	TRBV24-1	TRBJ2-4	CATSDPTQKSTGMRDIQYF	TGTGCCACCAGTGATCCAACCCAGAAATCGACAGGGATGAGAGACATTCAGTACTTC
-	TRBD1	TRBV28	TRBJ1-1	CASSAGGTEAFF	TGTGCCAGCAGCGCAGGGGGCACTGAAGCTTTCTTT
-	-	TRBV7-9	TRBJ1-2	CASSLENRDVYGYTF	TGTGCCAGCAGCTTAGAAAACCGGGACGTCTATGGCTACACCTTC
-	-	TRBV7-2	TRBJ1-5	CASSLHQGYNQPQHF	TGTGCCAGCAGCTTACACCAGGGCTACAATCAGCCCCAGCATTTT
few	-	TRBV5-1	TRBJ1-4	CASSFSRGDEKLFF	TGCGCCAGCAGCTTTTCCAGGGGTGATGAAAAACTGTTTTTT
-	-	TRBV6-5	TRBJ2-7	CATAGDGFSYEQYF	TGTGCCACCGCAGGGGACGGTTTCTCCTACGAGCAGTACTTC
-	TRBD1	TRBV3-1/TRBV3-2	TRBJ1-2	CASSRQGIYGYTF	TGTGCCAGCAGCCGACAGGGAATCTATGGCTACACCTTC
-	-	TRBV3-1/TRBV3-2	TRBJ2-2	CASSQGERHTGELFF	TGTGCCAGCAGCCAAGGGGAGCGGCACACCGGGGAGCTGTTTTTT
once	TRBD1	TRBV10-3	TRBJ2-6	CATQGAGANVLTF	TGTGCCACACAGGGGGCTGGGGCCAACGTCCTGACTTTC
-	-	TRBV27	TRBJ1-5	CASSLARSTNQPQHF	TGTGCCAGCAGTTTAGCGAGATCGACGAATCAGCCCCAGCATTTT
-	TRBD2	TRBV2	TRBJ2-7	CASRAGLAGSYEQYF	TGTGCCAGCAGGGCGGGACTAGCGGGATCCTACGAGCAGTACTTC
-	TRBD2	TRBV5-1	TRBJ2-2	CASSLGDYSTTGELFF	TGCGCCAGCAGCTTGGGGGACTACTCGACCACCGGGGAGCTGTTTTTT
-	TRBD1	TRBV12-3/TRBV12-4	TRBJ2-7	CASSLSSTGGDF	TGTGCCAGCAGTTTATCCTCGACAGGGGGAGACTTC
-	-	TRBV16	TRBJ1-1	CASSQSGGPNTEAFF	TGTGCCAGCAGCCAATCAGGGGGGCCTAACACTGAAGCTTTCTTT
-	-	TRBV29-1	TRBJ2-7	CSVEYSGMGEQYF	TGCAGCGTTGAATACTCAGGAATGGGCGAGCAGTACTTC
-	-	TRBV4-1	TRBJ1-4	CASSLGTVNEKLFF	TGCGCCAGCAGCCTCGGGACCGTTAATGAAAAACTGTTTTTT
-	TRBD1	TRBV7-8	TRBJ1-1	CASSFISGTGFMNTEAFF	TGTGCCAGCAGCTTTATCTCCGGGACAGGCTTCATGAACACTGAAGCTTTCTTT
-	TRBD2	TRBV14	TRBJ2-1	CASSQMIRTSGRIHGNEQFF	TGTGCCAGCAGCCAGATGATACGGACTAGCGGGAGAATTCACGGCAATGAGCAGTTCTTC
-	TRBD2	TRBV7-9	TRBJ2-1	CASSLERGTPRNEQFF	TGTGCCAGCAGCTTAGAGCGGGGTACTCCAAGGAATGAGCAGTTCTTC
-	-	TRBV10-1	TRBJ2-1	CASSDPSTGRNSYNEQFF	TGCGCCAGCAGTGACCCCTCTACGGGTCGCAACTCCTACAATGAGCAGTTCTTC
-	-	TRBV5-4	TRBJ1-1	CASSLGTATEAFF	TGTGCCAGCAGCCTAGGGACCGCAACTGAAGCTTTCTTT
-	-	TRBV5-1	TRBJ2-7	CASSPKAPSGPYEQYF	TGCGCCAGCAGCCCTAAGGCTCCTTCGGGGCCCTACGAGCAGTACTTC
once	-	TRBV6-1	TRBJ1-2	CASSGNVGPLNYGYTF	TGTGCCAGCAGTGGGAACGTCGGACCCCTCAACTATGGCTACACCTTC